This T cell receptor beta chain comes out of a study of EBV T-cell therapy then PD-1 blockade in nasopharyngeal carcinoma. With respect to this clone: What it binds is unknown.

CDR3 length equals 11 residues. The germline gives CDR1 SNHLY, CDR2 FYNNEI. Treatment in this sample: AdE1-LMPpoly-expanded autologous EBV-specific T-cell therapy followed by anti-PD-1 nivolumab. Measured with immunoSEQ multiplex PCR; TCRdb has only the in-frame clones, and not every one. The data show approximately 23,000 clones, with about 79% seen just once and more than 20% held by the top ten. The clonotype originates from a middle-aged man with nasopharyngeal carcinoma. The V call is TRBV2, the J call TRBJ1-1, with unresolved D. Sequenced material: CD8+ T cells from blood, taken at day -245 from a patient whose treatment included autologous EBV-specific T cells and nivolumab. In DNA, the CDR3 is TGTGCTTTCAGGAAGAACACTGAAGCTTTCTTT. Its protein product is CAFRKNTEAFF.